This T cell receptor (beta chain) originates from a study of blood T cell repertoires in COVID-19. Study-level background: The cDNA or gDNA used as material had been derived from T cells, B-cell-depleted T cells, or PBMCs.

Libraries were prepared by immunoSEQ multiplex PCR; TCRdb keeps only in-frame clonotypes and omits some of them. The table lists about 100,000 clones, 80% to 90% of them singletons, with 5% in the top ten. Germline CDR1 and CDR2: SGHRS and YFSETQ. There are 16 residues in the CDR3. The ends were cut back, 4 bases at V and 3 bases at J, with 19 bases in the middle. Material for sequencing was peripheral blood. The receptor was isolated from a human donor in a cohort sampled during active COVID-19. This rearrangement joins TRBV5-1 to TRBJ1-1, with D maybe TRBD1 (5 bases). CDR3 in DNA: TGCGCCAGCAGCCTCCGACAGCTCCCAAGCCACACTGAAGCTTTCTTT. Translation gives CASSLRQLPSHTEAFF.